These 13 T cell receptor beta chains were sequenced from one sample in a study of T cell responses to AZD1222 COVID-19 vaccine. The method was immunoSEQ multiplex PCR; TCRdb's version includes in-frame clones alone and lacks a portion of them. The repertoire holds approximately 60,000 clones, less than 90% seen once, with around 7.3% in the top ten. Material: peripheral blood, obtained on day 0 of AZD1222 vaccination. These receptors all stem from an adult in good health.

The rearrangement uses TRBV7-9 and TRBJ2-1, with TRBD2 as a possible D gene (5 bases). The CDR3 runs to 16 residues. CDR1 is SEHNR and CDR2 is FQNEAQ in the germline V gene (reference sequence). The V gene lost 0 bases and the J gene lost 3 bases, with 12 bases spanning the gap. CDR3 DNA: TGTGCCAGCAGCTTAGCAGGCGGGTCGGTCTACAATGAGCAGTTCTTC. Protein: CASSLAGGSVYNEQFF.

The rearrangement links TRBV3-1 (or the pseudogene TRBV3-2) to TRBJ2-4, with TRBD2 matching 11 bases. The CDR3 consists of 20 residues. Trimming took 4 bases from V and 6 from J; bases not matched to a gene: 20. CDR1 and CDR2 from the germline V gene are LGHDT and YNNKEL (reference sequence). This CDR3 is CASSRWPSLAGGNWGNIQYF. CDR3 in DNA: TGTGCCAGCAGCCGGTGGCCAAGCCTAGCGGGGGGCAATTGGGGAAACATTCAGTACTTC.

This clone was detected once. This chain links TRBV6-5 with TRBJ1-4, with TRBD1 matching over 9 bases. The CDR3 spans 14 residues. The ends lost 6 bases at V and 6 bases at J; junction bases unmatched: 5. Per germline, CDR1 MNHEY and CDR2 SVGAGI. The CDR3 is CASRAGQGDEKLFF. In DNA, the CDR3 is TGTGCCAGCAGAGCGGGACAGGGAGATGAAAAACTGTTTTTT.

The chain employs TRBV6-5 and TRBJ2-7; D call uncertain. The CDR3 has 14 residues. Trimming left V 5 bases short and J 7 bases short, with 18 bases between. Germline V gives CDR1 MNHEY, CDR2 SVGAGI. The CDR3 bases are TGTGCCAGCAGTAACACCGGAAGGATAGAAGAGCAGTACTTC. It translates to CASSNTGRIEEQYF.

In its sample, this clone was seen once. The chain has TRBV25-1 and TRBJ1-6; 11 bases fit TRBD1. The junction had 7 bases not matched to a gene; V was cut back by 8 bases and J by 7 bases. The CDR3 has 15 residues. Germline CDR1 and CDR2: MGHDK and SYGVNS. The CDR3 DNA follows: TGTGCCAGCTCACTGTGGGACAGGGGGAATTCACCCCTCCACTTT. This sequence encodes CASSLWDRGNSPLHF. Variable domain in full (rest from reference TRBV25-1 and TRBJ1-6): EADIYQTPRYLVIGTGKKITLECSQTMGHDKMYWYQQDPGMELHLIHYSYGVNSTEKGDLSSESTVSRIRTEHFPLTLESARPSHTSQYLCASSLWDRGNSPLHFGNGTRLTVT.

The chain combines TRBV6-6 with TRBJ1-1, with D maybe TRBD1 (6 bases). The CDR3 is 14 residues long. V lost 4 bases and J lost 1, with 10 bases in between. Germline lookup yields CDR1 MNHNY and CDR2 SVGAGI (reference sequence). In DNA, the CDR3 is TGTGCCAGCAGTTCTCCGACAGGGAACACTGAAGCTTTCTTT. Its translation is CASSSPTGNTEAFF.

The V gene is TRBV5-6, the J gene TRBJ1-4, with TRBD1 as a possible D gene (5 bases). Germline V CDR1 and CDR2: SGHDT, YYEEEE. Between the trimmed V and J ends, which lost 1 base and 8 bases, there was a span of 9 bases. The CDR3 totals 13 residues. CDR3 amino acids: CASSLNRQEKLFF. The CDR3 DNA reads TGTGCCAGCAGCTTGAACAGGCAAGAAAAACTGTTTTTT.

A single count supports this clone. The genes are TRBV11-2 and TRBJ2-2; D gene unclear. Germline V gene sequence: CDR1 SGHAT, CDR2 FQNNGV. The CDR3 contains 16 residues. The V end lost 1 base, the J end lost 1 base, and 10 bases lay between the germline ends. This chain's CDR3 is CASSLAGHQNTGELFF. CDR3 DNA: TGTGCCAGCAGCTTAGCCGGGCACCAGAACACCGGGGAGCTGTTTTTT.

The chain links TRBV28 to TRBJ1-2; D unresolved. Germline values: CDR1 MDHEN, CDR2 SYDVKM. The CDR3 sequence is 12 residues long. V gave up 6 bases and J gave up 5 bases, with 10 bases separating them. Here the CDR3 reads CASRTILYGYTF. DNA for the CDR3: TGTGCCAGCAGGACAATTCTTTATGGCTACACCTTC.

This clone came up a few times. The chain couples TRBV9 to TRBJ2-7; 9 nucleotides agree with TRBD1. The CDR3 is 16 amino acids. The germline gives CDR1 SGDLS, CDR2 YYNGEE. Trimming took 0 bases from V and 2 from J; bases not matched to a gene: 6. CDR3 DNA sequence: TGTGCCAGCAGCGTAGGGCCGGGACAGGGAGCCTACGAGCAGTACTTC. Its protein product is CASSVGPGQGAYEQYF.

This clone has just one count. The chain has TRBV9 and TRBJ1-2; D gene uncertain. Trimming shortened V by 0 bases and J by 2 bases, and 8 bases separated the two germline ends. This CDR3 is built from 14 residues. Germline V CDR1 and CDR2: SGDLS, YYNGEE. CDR3 region: CASSVGPSNYGYTF. The DNA for the CDR3 is TGTGCCAGCAGCGTAGGCCCGAGCAACTATGGCTACACCTTC.

The genes are TRBV18 and TRBJ2-1; 7 nucleotides line up with TRBD1. Losses at the gene ends were 0 bases for V and 8 bases for J; bases not matched to a gene: 7. CDR1 is KGHSH, CDR2 LQKENI, per germline. The CDR3 has 15 residues. The DNA for the CDR3 is TGTGCCAGCTCACCACCGGGGACAGAGTTCGATGAGCAGTTCTTC. This translates into CASSPPGTEFDEQFF.

The chain carries TRBV5-4 and TRBJ1-2; TRBD1 might be the D (6 bases). The CDR3 runs 16 residues. Germline CDR1 and CDR2: SGHNT and YYREEE (reference sequence). V lost 0 bases, J lost 1 base, and 13 bases lay in between. The CDR3, as DNA: TGTGCCAGCAGCTTGGCCGCAGGGGCCCATAACTATGGCTACACCTTC. Translating gives CASSLAAGAHNYGYTF.